These T cell receptor beta chains were read from a single sample in a study of cytomegalovirus exposure and HLA in healthy donors. The data were produced by immunoSEQ multiplex PCR, yet TCRdb's version contains in-frame clones alone and is incomplete. The sample consists of some 220,000 clones, about 85% of them appearing once. Specimen: PBMCs. Receptor source: a girl under 10 years old in good health and CMV-seronegative. Both conserved end residues are part of each CDR3. Fields, in order: D gene, J gene, V gene, clone size, CDR3 DNA, CDR3 protein. D genes are given only for firm matches. Size is omitted from some rows. Given values are once, few, many or a class for expanded clones.

d_call: TRBD1
j_call: TRBJ2-3
v_call: TRBV27
clone_size: .
cdr3_nt: TGTGCCAGCCTACCCGCCGGGACAGGGATCCCAGATACGCAGTATTTT
cdr3_aa: CASLPAGTGIPDTQYF

d_call: .
j_call: TRBJ2-3
v_call: TRBV9
clone_size: .
cdr3_nt: TGTGCCAGCAGCTCCCGAGGAACATCCAGCACAGATACGCAGTATTTT
cdr3_aa: CASSSRGTSSTDTQYF

d_call: TRBD1
j_call: TRBJ1-5
v_call: TRBV10-2
clone_size: .
cdr3_nt: TGCGCCAACACAGGGGATGCCAATCAGCCCCAGCATTTT
cdr3_aa: CANTGDANQPQHF

d_call: TRBD1
j_call: TRBJ2-7
v_call: TRBV5-4
clone_size: .
cdr3_nt: TGTGCCAGCAGCAGGGGGCCGGGACAGTCCCCAATTTACGAGCAGTACTTC
cdr3_aa: CASSRGPGQSPIYEQYF

d_call: TRBD1
j_call: TRBJ1-2
v_call: TRBV5-4
clone_size: .
cdr3_nt: TGTGCCAGCAGCGGGGGACAGGGTCGGGCTCCCTATGGCTACACCTTC
cdr3_aa: CASSGGQGRAPYGYTF

d_call: .
j_call: TRBJ1-2
v_call: TRBV7-9
clone_size: .
cdr3_nt: TGTTCCAGCAGCTTAGATGGAGCTAACTATGGCTACACCTTC
cdr3_aa: CSSSLDGANYGYTF

d_call: .
j_call: TRBJ1-4
v_call: TRBV19
clone_size: .
cdr3_nt: TGTGCCAGTAGTATAGATCTGAGTGCAACTAATGAAAAACTGTTTTTT
cdr3_aa: CASSIDLSATNEKLFF

d_call: .
j_call: TRBJ1-5
v_call: TRBV28
clone_size: few
cdr3_nt: TGTGCCAGCAGTAGGCTAAGGGGTGACCCGTCCCATCAGCCCCAGCATTTT
cdr3_aa: CASSRLRGDPSHQPQHF

d_call: TRBD1
j_call: TRBJ1-4
v_call: TRBV6-5
clone_size: .
cdr3_nt: TGTGCCAGCAGTTACGCTACAGGGGGCGGCGAAAAACTGTTTTTT
cdr3_aa: CASSYATGGGEKLFF

d_call: TRBD1
j_call: TRBJ1-2
v_call: TRBV10-2
clone_size: .
cdr3_nt: TGCGCCAGCAGTGTCGGGACAGGGGACTATGGCTACACCTTC
cdr3_aa: CASSVGTGDYGYTF

d_call: .
j_call: TRBJ2-2
v_call: TRBV5-1
clone_size: .
cdr3_nt: TGCGCCAGCAGCGGGTCCGGGGGGCGCACCGGGGAGCTGTTTTTT
cdr3_aa: CASSGSGGRTGELFF

d_call: TRBD1
j_call: TRBJ2-4
v_call: TRBV4-1
clone_size: .
cdr3_nt: TGCGCCAGCAGCCAAGATAGGGACAGGGGGCTAACCAAAAACATTCAGTACTTC
cdr3_aa: CASSQDRDRGLTKNIQYF

d_call: TRBD2
j_call: TRBJ2-1
v_call: TRBV7-9
clone_size: .
cdr3_nt: TGTGCCAGCAGCTTCCCAGCGGGGGGGTACAATGAGCAGTTCTTC
cdr3_aa: CASSFPAGGYNEQFF

d_call: .
j_call: TRBJ2-5
v_call: TRBV11-2
clone_size: .
cdr3_nt: TGTGCCAGCAGCTTCCCAGGTGCAGCGGAAGAGACCCAGTACTTC
cdr3_aa: CASSFPGAAEETQYF

d_call: TRBD1
j_call: TRBJ1-2
v_call: TRBV19
clone_size: few
cdr3_nt: TGTGCCAGTAGTCCGGACAGGGGGCCAAACTATGGCTACACCTTC
cdr3_aa: CASSPDRGPNYGYTF

d_call: TRBD2
j_call: TRBJ2-3
v_call: TRBV9
clone_size: .
cdr3_nt: TGTGCCAGCAGCGGGACTAGCCTCGGTACGCAGTATTTT
cdr3_aa: CASSGTSLGTQYF

d_call: TRBD2
j_call: TRBJ2-1
v_call: TRBV5-5
clone_size: once
cdr3_nt: TGTGCCAGCAGCCTTCGACTAGCGGGAGTCAATGAGCAGTTCTTC
cdr3_aa: CASSLRLAGVNEQFF

d_call: TRBD2
j_call: TRBJ2-1
v_call: TRBV2
clone_size: .
cdr3_nt: TGTGCCAGCAGTGAATGGCGGGGGGGCGGATACAATGAGCAGTTCTTC
cdr3_aa: CASSEWRGGGYNEQFF

d_call: .
j_call: TRBJ2-3
v_call: TRBV6-4
clone_size: .
cdr3_nt: TGTGCCAGCAGTGACGGGGGGACAGGCACAGATACGCAGTATTTT
cdr3_aa: CASSDGGTGTDTQYF

d_call: .
j_call: TRBJ1-3
v_call: TRBV19
clone_size: few
cdr3_nt: TGTGCCAGTAGTGTCCCCCCAGCGAACTCTGGAAACACCATATATTTT
cdr3_aa: CASSVPPANSGNTIYF

d_call: TRBD1
j_call: TRBJ2-4
v_call: TRBV30
clone_size: .
cdr3_nt: TGTGCCTGGAGCCGGACAGGTCACGAAAACATTCAGTACTTC
cdr3_aa: CAWSRTGHENIQYF

d_call: .
j_call: TRBJ1-5
v_call: TRBV2
clone_size: .
cdr3_nt: TGTGCCAGCAGTGAATACGGAGGGCGGCAGCCCCAGCATTTT
cdr3_aa: CASSEYGGRQPQHF